This T cell receptor (beta chain) was sequenced during a study of graft-versus-host responses after intestinal transplantation. Study background: Recipients across the board were started on anti-thymocyte globulin induction, then kept on tacrolimus and steroids for about 3 years. General study points: The recipient marrow held GvH clones, and some of them showed up first in ileum or blood. Peak circulating GvH clone levels were associated with early post-transplant HvG declines.

A note on this clone: What it binds is not known.

Clones were read by immunoSEQ multiplex PCR, and TCRdb kept only the in-frame ones, dropping some. The profile shows fewer than 150,000 clones, roughly 92% of them singletons. The sample consisted of unstimulated CD4+ T cells sorted from spleen or lymph node cells, taken before intestinal transplant. The sequence derives from a human donor who received an intestinal transplant.

As DNA, the CDR3 is TGTGCCAGCAGTAGGAGGGATCAGCCCCAGCATTTT. The encoded protein is CASSRRDQPQHF. The chain joins TRBV6-1 to TRBJ1-5; unclear D gene. Deletions cut 5 bases from V and 5 bases from J, with 7 bases between. The CDR3 has 12 residues. Per germline, CDR1 MNHNS and CDR2 SASEGT.